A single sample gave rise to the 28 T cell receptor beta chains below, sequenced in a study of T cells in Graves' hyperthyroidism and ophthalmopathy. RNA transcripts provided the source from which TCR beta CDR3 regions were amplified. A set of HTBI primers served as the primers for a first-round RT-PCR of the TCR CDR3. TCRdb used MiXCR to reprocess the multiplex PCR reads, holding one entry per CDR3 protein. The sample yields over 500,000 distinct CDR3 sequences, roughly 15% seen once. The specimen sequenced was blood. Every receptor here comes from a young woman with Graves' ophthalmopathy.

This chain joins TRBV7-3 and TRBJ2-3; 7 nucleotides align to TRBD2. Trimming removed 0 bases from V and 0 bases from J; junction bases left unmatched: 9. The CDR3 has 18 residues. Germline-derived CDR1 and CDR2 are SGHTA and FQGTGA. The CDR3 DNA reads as TGTGCCAGCAGCTTAACAAGGTCCGCGGGGGTTAGCACAGATACGCAGTATTTT. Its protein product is CASSLTRSAGVSTDTQYF.

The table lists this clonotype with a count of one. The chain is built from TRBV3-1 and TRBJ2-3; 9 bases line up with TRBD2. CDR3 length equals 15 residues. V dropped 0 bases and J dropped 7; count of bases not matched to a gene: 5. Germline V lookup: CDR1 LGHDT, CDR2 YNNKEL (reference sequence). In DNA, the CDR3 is TGTGCCAGCAGCCAAGACGTAGCGGGAGTAAATACGCAGTATTTT. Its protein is CASSQDVAGVNTQYF.

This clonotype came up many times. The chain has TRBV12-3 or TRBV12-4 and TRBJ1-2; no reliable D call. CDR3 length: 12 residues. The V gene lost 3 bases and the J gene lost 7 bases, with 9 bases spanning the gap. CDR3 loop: CASSFGLGGYTF. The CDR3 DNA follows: TGTGCCAGCAGTTTTGGACTGGGTGGCTACACCTTC.

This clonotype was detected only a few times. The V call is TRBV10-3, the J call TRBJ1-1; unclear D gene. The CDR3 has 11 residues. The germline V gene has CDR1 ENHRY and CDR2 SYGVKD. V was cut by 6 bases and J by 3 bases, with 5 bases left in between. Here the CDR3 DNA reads TGTGCCATCAGGGCAGACACTGAAGCTTTCTTT. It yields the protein CAIRADTEAFF.

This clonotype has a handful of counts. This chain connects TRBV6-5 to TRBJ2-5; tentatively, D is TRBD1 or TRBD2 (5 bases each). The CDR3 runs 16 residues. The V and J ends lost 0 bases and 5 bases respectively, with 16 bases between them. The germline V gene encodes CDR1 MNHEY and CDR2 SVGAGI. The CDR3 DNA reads TGTGCCAGCAGTTACTCAGGTGGACGGGACGGGGAGACCCAGTACTTC. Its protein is CASSYSGGRDGETQYF.

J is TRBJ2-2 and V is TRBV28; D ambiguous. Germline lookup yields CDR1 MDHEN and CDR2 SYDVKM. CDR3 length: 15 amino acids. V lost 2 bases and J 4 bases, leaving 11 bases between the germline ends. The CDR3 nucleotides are TGTGCCAGCAGTTTACAAGGGTATGCCACCGGGGAGCTGTTTTTT. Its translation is CASSLQGYATGELFF.

The CDR3 here is CASKGVGYTF. CDR3 sequence (DNA): TGTGCCAGCAAAGGGGTGGGCTACACCTTC. The V gene is TRBV6-1, the J gene TRBJ1-2, with a weak D call TRBD1 (5 bases). Trimming shortened V by 7 bases and J by 8 bases, and 8 bases separated the two germline ends. CDR3 size: 10 residues. Germline V gives CDR1 MNHNS, CDR2 SASEGT.

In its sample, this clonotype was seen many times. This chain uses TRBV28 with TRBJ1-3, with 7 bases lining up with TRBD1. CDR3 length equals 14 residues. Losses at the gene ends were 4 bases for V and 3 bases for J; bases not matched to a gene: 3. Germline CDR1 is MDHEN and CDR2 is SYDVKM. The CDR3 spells CASSYDRDGNTIYF. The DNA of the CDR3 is TGTGCCAGCAGTTATGACAGGGATGGAAACACCATATATTTT. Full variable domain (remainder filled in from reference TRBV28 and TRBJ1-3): DVKVTQSSRYLVKRTGEKVFLECVQDMDHENMFWYRQDPGLGLRLIYFSYDVKMKEKGDIPEGYSVSREKKERFSLILESASTNQTSMYLCASSYDRDGNTIYFGEGSWLTVV.

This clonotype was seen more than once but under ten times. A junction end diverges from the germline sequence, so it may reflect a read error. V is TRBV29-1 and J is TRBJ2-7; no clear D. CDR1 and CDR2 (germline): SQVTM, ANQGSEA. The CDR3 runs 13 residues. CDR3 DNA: TGCAGTGTTGCTTTTACAGAGAACTACGAGCAGTACTTC. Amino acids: CSVAFTENYEQYF.

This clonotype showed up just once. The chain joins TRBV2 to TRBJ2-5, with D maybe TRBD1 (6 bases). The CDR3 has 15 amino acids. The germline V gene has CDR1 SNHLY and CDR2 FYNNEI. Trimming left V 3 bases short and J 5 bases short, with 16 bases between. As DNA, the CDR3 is TGTGCCAGCAGTGAGGGGGCAGGGCTGGGGGAGACCCAGTACTTC. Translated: CASSEGAGLGETQYF. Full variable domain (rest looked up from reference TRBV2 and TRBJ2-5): EPEVTQTPSHQVTQMGQEVILRCVPISNHLYFYWYRQILGQKVEFLVSFYNNEISEKSEIFDDQFSVERPDGSNFTLKIRSTKLEDSAMYFCASSEGAGLGETQYFGPGTRLLVL.

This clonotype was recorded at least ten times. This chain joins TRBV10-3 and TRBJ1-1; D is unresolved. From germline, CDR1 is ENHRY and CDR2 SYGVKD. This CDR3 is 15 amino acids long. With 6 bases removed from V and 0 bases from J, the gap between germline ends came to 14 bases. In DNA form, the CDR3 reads TGTGCCATCAGCGAGGCCCCCGGGGTGAACACTGAAGCTTTCTTT. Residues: CAISEAPGVNTEAFF.

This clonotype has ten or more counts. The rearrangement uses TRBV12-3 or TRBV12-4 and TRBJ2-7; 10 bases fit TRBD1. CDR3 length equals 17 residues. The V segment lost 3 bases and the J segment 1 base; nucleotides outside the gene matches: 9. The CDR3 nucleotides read TGTGCCAGCAGTTTTGCCAGACAGGGGGCGAAGTCCTACGAGCAGTACTTC. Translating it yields CASSFARQGAKSYEQYF.

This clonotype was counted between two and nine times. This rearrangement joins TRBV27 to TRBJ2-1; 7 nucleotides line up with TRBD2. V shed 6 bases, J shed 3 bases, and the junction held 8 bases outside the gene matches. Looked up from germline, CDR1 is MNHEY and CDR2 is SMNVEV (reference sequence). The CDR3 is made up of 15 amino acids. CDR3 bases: TGTGCCAGCAGCGATGGGTCTAGCGGCTACAATGAGCAGTTCTTC. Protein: CASSDGSSGYNEQFF.

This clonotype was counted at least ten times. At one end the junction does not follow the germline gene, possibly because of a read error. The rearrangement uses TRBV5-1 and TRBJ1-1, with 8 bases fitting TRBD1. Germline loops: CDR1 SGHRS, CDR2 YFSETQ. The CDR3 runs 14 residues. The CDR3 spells CASSSGTGNTEAFF. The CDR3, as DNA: TGTGCCAGCAGTTCCGGGACAGGGAACACTGAAGCTTTCTTT.

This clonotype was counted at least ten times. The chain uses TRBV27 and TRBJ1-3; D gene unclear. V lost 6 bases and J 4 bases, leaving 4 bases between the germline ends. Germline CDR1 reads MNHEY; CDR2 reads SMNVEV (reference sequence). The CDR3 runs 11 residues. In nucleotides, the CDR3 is TGTGCCAGCAGAATCGGAAACACCATATATTTT. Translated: CASRIGNTIYF.

The CDR3: CASSSAGTSGGQEQFF. The CDR3 DNA reads TGTGCCAGCAGTTCCGCCGGGACTAGCGGGGGTCAAGAGCAGTTCTTC. The chain recombines TRBV12-3 or TRBV12-4 with TRBJ2-1, with 14 positions matching TRBD2. The junction had 9 bases not matched to a gene; V was cut back by 4 bases and J by 10 bases. The CDR3 length is 16 residues.

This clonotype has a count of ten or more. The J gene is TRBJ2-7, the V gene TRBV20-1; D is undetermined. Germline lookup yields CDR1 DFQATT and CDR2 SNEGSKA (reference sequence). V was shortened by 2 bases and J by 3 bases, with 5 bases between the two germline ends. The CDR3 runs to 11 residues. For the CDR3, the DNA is TGCAGTGCTAGAATTGACTACGAGCAGTACTTC. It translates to CSARIDYEQYF.

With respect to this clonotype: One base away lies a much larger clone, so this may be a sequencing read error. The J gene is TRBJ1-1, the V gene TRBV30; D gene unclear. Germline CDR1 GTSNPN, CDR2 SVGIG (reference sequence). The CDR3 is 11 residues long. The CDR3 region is CVLEEGTEAFF. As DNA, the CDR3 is TGTGTCTTGGAGGAAGGGACTGAAGCTTTCTTT.

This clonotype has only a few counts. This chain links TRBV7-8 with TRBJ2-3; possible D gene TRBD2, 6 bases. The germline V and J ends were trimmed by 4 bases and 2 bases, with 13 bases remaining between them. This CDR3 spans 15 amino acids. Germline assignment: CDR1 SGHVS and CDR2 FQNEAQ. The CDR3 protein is CASSWGLAPTDTQYF. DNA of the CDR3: TGTGCCAGCAGCTGGGGACTTGCTCCCACAGATACGCAGTATTTT. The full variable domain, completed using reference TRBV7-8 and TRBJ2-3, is GAGVSQSPRYKVAKRGQDVALRCDPISGHVSLFWYQQALGQGPEFLTYFQNEAQLDKSGLPSDRFFAERPEGSVSTLKIQRTQQEDSAVYLCASSWGLAPTDTQYFGPGTRLTVL.

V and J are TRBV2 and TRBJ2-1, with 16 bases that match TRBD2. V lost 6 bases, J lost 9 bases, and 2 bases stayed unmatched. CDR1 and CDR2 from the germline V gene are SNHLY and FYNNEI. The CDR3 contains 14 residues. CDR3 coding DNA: TGTGCCAGCAGGGGACTAGCGGGAGGGGGTGAGCAGTTCTTC. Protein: CASRGLAGGGEQFF.

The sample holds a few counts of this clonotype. CDR3 loop: CATSETLSNQPQHF. The DNA for the CDR3 is TGTGCCACCAGTGAAACACTTAGCAATCAGCCCCAGCATTTT. The V gene is TRBV24-1, the J gene TRBJ1-5; D not resolved. V was cut by 4 bases and J by 0 bases, with 6 bases left in between. Per germline, CDR1 KGHDR and CDR2 SFDVKD. CDR3 size: 14 residues.

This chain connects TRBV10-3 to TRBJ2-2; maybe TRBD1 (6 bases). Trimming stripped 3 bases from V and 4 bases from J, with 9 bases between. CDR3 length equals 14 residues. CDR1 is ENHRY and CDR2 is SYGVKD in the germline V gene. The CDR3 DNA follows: TGTGCCATCAGTGATACAGGGTTCACCGGGGAGCTGTTTTTT. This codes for CAISDTGFTGELFF.

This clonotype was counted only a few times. The CDR3 sequence is CASSPRGMTAGELFF. The CDR3 coding sequence is TGTGCCAGTAGTCCCAGGGGAATGACCGCCGGGGAGCTGTTTTTT. The chain employs TRBV19 and TRBJ2-2; the D gene is possibly TRBD1 (6 bases). Looked up from germline, CDR1 is LNHDA and CDR2 is SQIVND (reference sequence). The CDR3 contains 15 residues. With 5 bases removed from V and 6 bases from J, the gap between germline ends came to 16 bases.

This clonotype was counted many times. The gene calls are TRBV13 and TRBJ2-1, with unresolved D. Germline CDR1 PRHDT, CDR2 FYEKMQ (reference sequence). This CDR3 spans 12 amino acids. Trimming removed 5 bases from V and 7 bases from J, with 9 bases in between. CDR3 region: CASSPKRNEQFF. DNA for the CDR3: TGTGCCAGCAGCCCAAAGAGGAATGAGCAGTTCTTC.

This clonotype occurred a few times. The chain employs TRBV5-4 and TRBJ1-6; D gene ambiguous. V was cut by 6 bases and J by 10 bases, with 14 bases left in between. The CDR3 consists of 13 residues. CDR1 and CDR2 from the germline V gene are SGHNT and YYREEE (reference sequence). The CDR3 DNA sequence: TGTGCCAGCACGGTGGTTGGGGAGTCACCCCTCCACTTT. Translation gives CASTVVGESPLHF. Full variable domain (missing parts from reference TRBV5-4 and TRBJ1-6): ETGVTQSPTHLIKTRGQQVTLRCSSQSGHNTVSWYQQALGQGPQFIFQYYREEENGRGNFPPRFSGLQFPNYSSELNVNALELDDSALYLCASTVVGESPLHFGNGTRLTVT.

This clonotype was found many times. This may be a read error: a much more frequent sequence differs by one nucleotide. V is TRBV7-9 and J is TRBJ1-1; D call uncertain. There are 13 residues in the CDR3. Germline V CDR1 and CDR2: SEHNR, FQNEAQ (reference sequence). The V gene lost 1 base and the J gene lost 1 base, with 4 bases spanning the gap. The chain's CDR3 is CASSLVENTEAFF. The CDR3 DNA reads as TGTGCCAGCAGCTTAGTTGAGAACACTGAAGCTTTCTTT.

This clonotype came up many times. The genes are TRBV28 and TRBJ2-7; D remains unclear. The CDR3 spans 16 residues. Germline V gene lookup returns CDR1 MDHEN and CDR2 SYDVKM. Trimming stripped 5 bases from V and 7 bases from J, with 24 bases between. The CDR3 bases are TGTGCCAGCAGTCCCCGCCCAACCGCTGGGGTTAGTGAGCAGTACTTC. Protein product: CASSPRPTAGVSEQYF.

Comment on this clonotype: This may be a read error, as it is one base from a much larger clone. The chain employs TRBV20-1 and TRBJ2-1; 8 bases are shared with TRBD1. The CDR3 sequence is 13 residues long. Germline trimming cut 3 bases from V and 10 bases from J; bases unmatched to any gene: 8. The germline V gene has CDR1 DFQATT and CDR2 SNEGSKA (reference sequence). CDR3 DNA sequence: TGCAGTGCTAGGGGGACAGGCGGGTACGAGCAGTTCTTC. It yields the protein CSARGTGGYEQFF.